The rows below give T cell receptor beta chains drawn from one sample of a study of T cells after yellow fever vaccination. TCRdb reanalysed the 5' RACE reads using MiXCR and keeps one entry per CDR3 protein. The sample has about 300,000 distinct CDR3 sequences; 8.5% to 10% are singletons. Sequencing was performed on CD4+ T cells sorted from PBMCs, taken 5 days after the yellow fever booster vaccination. These receptors originate from a man younger than 30 who received the YFV17D yellow fever vaccine. CDR3s include the opening cysteine and the closing phenylalanine or tryptophan. Fields, in order: clone size, J gene, CDR3 length, D gene, V gene, CDR3 protein, CDR3 DNA. A D gene is named only where the DNA matches it firmly. Expanded clones are given a class, and other clones once, few, many or no size at all.

size: few
J: TRBJ2-6
length: 18
D: -
V: TRBV6-5
CDR3: CASSYSLEGFSGANVLTF
DNA: TGTGCCAGCAGTTACTCGTTAGAAGGCTTCTCTGGGGCCAACGTCCTGACTTTC

size: few
J: TRBJ2-3
length: 16
D: TRBD1
V: TRBV5-5
CDR3: CASFNNQGASTDTQYF
DNA: TGTGCCAGCTTCAACAACCAGGGGGCGAGCACAGATACGCAGTATTTT

size: -
J: TRBJ1-1
length: 14
D: -
V: TRBV9
CDR3: CASSVDMVNTEAFF
DNA: TGTGCCAGCAGCGTAGACATGGTGAACACTGAAGCTTTCTTT

size: -
J: TRBJ2-7
length: 13
D: -
V: TRBV2
CDR3: CASSGLFSDEQYF
DNA: TGTGCCAGCAGCGGACTCTTCTCTGACGAGCAGTACTTC

size: -
J: TRBJ1-5
length: 15
D: -
V: TRBV12-3/TRBV12-4
CDR3: CASSLQVDSYKPQHF
DNA: TGTGCCAGCAGTTTACAAGTGGACAGCTACAAGCCCCAGCATTTT

size: -
J: TRBJ1-1
length: 16
D: -
V: TRBV5-1
CDR3: CASRTVRGLLNTEAFF
DNA: TGCGCCAGCCGCACCGTCCGGGGCCTCCTGAACACTGAAGCTTTCTTT

size: -
J: TRBJ1-4
length: 14
D: -
V: TRBV7-9
CDR3: CASSFRAGNEKLFF
DNA: TGTGCCAGCAGCTTCCGGGCCGGTAATGAAAAACTGTTTTTT

size: -
J: TRBJ1-2
length: 15
D: TRBD1
V: TRBV12-3/TRBV12-4
CDR3: CASSLAGQGRNGYTF
DNA: TGTGCCAGCAGCCTTGCCGGACAGGGGAGAAATGGCTACACCTTC

size: few
J: TRBJ1-3
length: 17
D: TRBD1
V: TRBV10-3
CDR3: CAISRGQSITPGNTIYF
DNA: TGTGCCATCAGCCGGGGACAGTCTATAACTCCTGGAAACACCATATATTTT

size: many
J: TRBJ2-5
length: 15
D: -
V: TRBV7-6
CDR3: CASSPRAGYQETQYF
DNA: TGTGCCAGCAGCCCCCGGGCAGGCTACCAAGAGACCCAGTACTTC

size: -
J: TRBJ2-3
length: 16
D: TRBD2
V: TRBV5-1
CDR3: CASSLGLAGPRNTQYF
DNA: TGCGCCAGCAGCTTGGGACTAGCGGGGCCGCGGAATACGCAGTATTTT

size: -
J: TRBJ1-3
length: 11
D: -
V: TRBV12-3/TRBV12-4
CDR3: CASKGGNTIYF
DNA: TGTGCCAGCAAAGGTGGAAACACCATATATTTT

size: -
J: TRBJ2-4
length: 16
D: -
V: TRBV10-3
CDR3: CAISEGGTAGQNIQYF
DNA: TGTGCCATCAGTGAGGGTGGGACAGCGGGCCAAAACATTCAGTACTTC

size: many
J: TRBJ2-5
length: 14
D: TRBD2
V: TRBV5-1
CDR3: CASSEAGGQETQYF
DNA: TGCGCCAGCAGCGAAGCGGGGGGGCAAGAGACCCAGTACTTC

size: few
J: TRBJ1-3
length: 17
D: -
V: TRBV5-1
CDR3: CASSWAPRGQGGNTIYF
DNA: TGCGCCAGCAGCTGGGCCCCCCGGGGGCAGGGTGGAAACACCATATATTTT

size: many
J: TRBJ1-1
length: 13
D: TRBD1
V: TRBV12-3/TRBV12-4
CDR3: CASSSTGVTEAFF
DNA: TGTGCCAGCAGTTCGACAGGGGTCACTGAAGCTTTCTTT

size: many
J: TRBJ2-7
length: 15
D: -
V: TRBV5-1
CDR3: CASSPRGFLSYEQYF
DNA: TGCGCCAGCAGCCCCCGGGGATTTCTCTCCTACGAGCAGTACTTC

size: many
J: TRBJ1-1
length: 15
D: TRBD1
V: TRBV12-3/TRBV12-4
CDR3: CASSTRGTENTEAFF
DNA: TGTGCCAGCAGCACCCGAGGGACAGAGAACACTGAAGCTTTCTTT

size: -
J: TRBJ1-2
length: 18
D: TRBD1
V: TRBV4-3
CDR3: CASSQDLPRTGGWYGYTF
DNA: TGCGCCAGCAGCCAAGATCTTCCGAGGACAGGGGGCTGGTATGGCTACACCTTC

size: many
J: TRBJ1-1
length: 13
D: -
V: TRBV28
CDR3: CASSYGGRTEAFF
DNA: TGTGCCAGCAGTTACGGGGGGCGGACTGAAGCTTTCTTT

size: -
J: TRBJ2-3
length: 14
D: TRBD2
V: TRBV5-4
CDR3: CASKLAGGLRGQYF
DNA: TGTGCCAGCAAACTAGCGGGGGGCCTAAGGGGGCAGTATTTT

size: -
J: TRBJ1-4
length: 15
D: -
V: TRBV7-2
CDR3: CASSRQVATNEKLFF
DNA: TGTGCCAGCAGCCGACAGGTTGCAACTAATGAAAAACTGTTTTTT

size: few
J: TRBJ1-5
length: 14
D: TRBD1
V: TRBV18
CDR3: CASSQEQGSQPQHF
DNA: TGTGCCAGCTCACAAGAACAGGGGAGTCAGCCCCAGCATTTT

size: many
J: TRBJ2-1
length: 15
D: TRBD2
V: TRBV5-1
CDR3: CASSLVLAGNNEQFF
DNA: TGCGCCAGCAGCTTGGTTCTAGCGGGCAACAATGAGCAGTTCTTC

size: many
J: TRBJ2-1
length: 15
D: TRBD2
V: TRBV20-1
CDR3: CSAPLAGGLLGEQFF
DNA: TGCAGTGCTCCCTTAGCGGGGGGTCTCCTGGGTGAGCAGTTCTTC

size: -
J: TRBJ2-1
length: 16
D: TRBD2
V: TRBV11-2
CDR3: CASSLAGGGASNEQFF
DNA: TGTGCCAGCAGCTTAGCTGGCGGGGGGGCCTCGAATGAGCAGTTCTTC

size: -
J: TRBJ1-1
length: 16
D: TRBD1
V: TRBV5-4
CDR3: CASSYPGQRVFTEAFF
DNA: TGTGCCAGCAGTTACCCGGGACAGAGGGTGTTCACTGAAGCTTTCTTT

size: many
J: TRBJ2-3
length: 12
D: -
V: TRBV29-1
CDR3: CSVARGADTQYF
DNA: TGCAGCGTCGCCAGGGGTGCAGATACGCAGTATTTT

size: -
J: TRBJ1-6
length: 11
D: -
V: TRBV28
CDR3: CASSQSRPLHF
DNA: TGTGCCAGCAGCCAATCTCGGCCCCTCCACTTT

size: -
J: TRBJ2-7
length: 16
D: -
V: TRBV7-2
CDR3: CASNTWRETRSYEQYF
DNA: TGTGCCAGCAACACCTGGAGAGAGACCCGCTCCTACGAGCAGTACTTC

size: many
J: TRBJ2-7
length: 14
D: TRBD2
V: TRBV12-3/TRBV12-4
CDR3: CASSLASGDYEQYF
DNA: TGTGCCAGCAGTTTGGCTAGCGGGGACTACGAGCAGTACTTC

size: -
J: TRBJ2-7
length: 13
D: -
V: TRBV5-1
CDR3: CASSLVPEDEQYF
DNA: TGCGCCAGCAGCTTGGTTCCAGAGGACGAGCAGTACTTC

size: many
J: TRBJ2-1
length: 13
D: -
V: TRBV20-1
CDR3: CSVPPLSYNEQFF
DNA: TGCAGTGTACCACCTCTCTCCTACAATGAGCAGTTCTTC

size: -
J: TRBJ1-1
length: 15
D: -
V: TRBV18
CDR3: CASSPLGPRGTEAFF
DNA: TGTGCCAGCTCACCTCTGGGTCCCCGGGGAACTGAAGCTTTCTTT

size: -
J: TRBJ1-2
length: 15
D: TRBD1
V: TRBV3-1
CDR3: CASSQGRGAYYGYTF
DNA: TGTGCCAGCAGCCAAGGCAGGGGGGCCTACTATGGCTACACCTTC

size: -
J: TRBJ1-1
length: 13
D: -
V: TRBV6-2/TRBV6-3
CDR3: CASRQTGSGEAFF
DNA: TGTGCCAGCAGACAAACAGGCAGCGGTGAAGCTTTCTTT

size: -
J: TRBJ2-5
length: 13
D: -
V: TRBV20-1
CDR3: CSARDPGRQTQYF
DNA: TGCAGTGCTAGAGATCCGGGTAGGCAGACCCAGTACTTC

size: -
J: TRBJ2-3
length: 14
D: -
V: TRBV7-3
CDR3: CASSLTFGSDTQYF
DNA: TGTGCCAGCAGCTTAACTTTTGGTTCAGATACGCAGTATTTT

size: many
J: TRBJ2-4
length: 15
D: -
V: TRBV5-6
CDR3: CASTGFGDSTNIQYF
DNA: TGTGCCAGCACCGGATTTGGAGACTCGACGAACATTCAGTACTTC

size: -
J: TRBJ2-5
length: 15
D: -
V: TRBV6-6
CDR3: CASTFGYTGQETQYF
DNA: TGTGCCAGCACCTTTGGATACACTGGCCAAGAGACCCAGTACTTC

size: few
J: TRBJ2-5
length: 15
D: -
V: TRBV6-2/TRBV6-3
CDR3: CASSSFTGEGENQYF
DNA: TGTGCCAGCAGTTCGTTCACCGGGGAAGGAGAGAACCAGTACTTC

size: -
J: TRBJ2-5
length: 11
D: -
V: TRBV7-2
CDR3: CASSLYVTQYF
DNA: TGTGCCAGCAGCTTATACGTGACCCAGTACTTC

size: few
J: TRBJ2-3
length: 15
D: -
V: TRBV5-1
CDR3: CASRNSGKGADTQYF
DNA: TGCGCCAGCAGAAATTCAGGGAAGGGGGCAGATACGCAGTATTTT

size: -
J: TRBJ2-2
length: 14
D: -
V: TRBV7-9
CDR3: CASSLAWGAGELFF
DNA: TGTGCCAGCAGCTTAGCGTGGGGGGCCGGGGAGCTGTTTTTT

size: -
J: TRBJ2-4
length: 17
D: TRBD2
V: TRBV7-2
CDR3: CASSFASGGDHVNIQYF
DNA: TGTGCCAGCAGCTTCGCTAGCGGGGGGGATCATGTTAACATTCAGTACTTC

size: many
J: TRBJ1-6
length: 14
D: -
V: TRBV3-1
CDR3: CASSPTMGNSPLHF
DNA: TGTGCCAGCAGCCCGACCATGGGGAATTCACCCCTCCACTTT

size: few
J: TRBJ2-1
length: 11
D: -
V: TRBV29-1
CDR3: CSAAQGGEQFF
DNA: TGCAGCGCCGCACAGGGAGGGGAGCAGTTCTTC

size: -
J: TRBJ2-7
length: 19
D: TRBD2
V: TRBV4-3
CDR3: CASSQDYVLAGTFSYEQYF
DNA: TGCGCCAGCAGCCAAGACTACGTACTAGCGGGGACTTTCTCCTACGAGCAGTACTTC

size: -
J: TRBJ1-3
length: 12
D: -
V: TRBV7-9
CDR3: CASSLMGNTIYF
DNA: TGTGCCAGCAGCTTGATGGGAAACACCATATATTTT

size: -
J: TRBJ2-3
length: 14
D: TRBD1
V: TRBV11-2
CDR3: CASSSGTGLIQQYF
DNA: TGTGCCAGCAGCTCCGGGACAGGGCTCATCCAGCAGTATTTT

size: few
J: TRBJ2-3
length: 16
D: TRBD2
V: TRBV5-1
CDR3: CASSPVGAGGGDTQYF
DNA: TGCGCCAGCAGCCCGGTCGGAGCGGGGGGTGGAGATACGCAGTATTTT

size: few
J: TRBJ1-2
length: 13
D: TRBD1
V: TRBV7-2
CDR3: CASSSQGAVGYTF
DNA: TGTGCCAGCAGCTCCCAGGGGGCGGTGGGCTACACCTTC

size: few
J: TRBJ1-5
length: 13
D: -
V: TRBV6-5
CDR3: CASSRDGYQPQHF
DNA: TGTGCCAGCAGCAGGGACGGATATCAGCCCCAGCATTTT